The sequence of this T cell receptor (beta chain) was determined in a study of cytomegalovirus exposure and HLA in healthy donors. Trimming removed 0 bases from V and 2 bases from J, with 9 bases in between. The germline V gene encodes CDR1 SGHNT and CDR2 YYREEE (reference sequence). This CDR3 has 15 amino acids. Primers included in the PCR were 60 Vbeta and 13 Jbeta primers. As processed by the authors: An analysis performed later counted 75 million to 80 million unique TCR beta chains (roughly 11 million of them shared). TCRdb's table, derived via immunoSEQ multiplex PCR, lists solely in-frame clones and lacks some. The V and J calls and clone size come from that table; D and trimming were worked out from the DNA. Of around 150,000 clones in the sample, 65% to 80% were seen once. Note on this clone: Its antigen is unidentified.

Study-level findings and limits: Highest at DRB1 and lowest at HLA-C, TCR association rates differed among HLA loci in a later analysis. Investigators reported 150 to 200 TCR beta chains as tied to cytomegalovirus.

Healthy individuals who donated bone marrow served as the donors. The source of this sequence is a man aged 35-49 years in good health and CMV-seronegative. The J gene is TRBJ1-5, the V gene TRBV5-4; the D is unclear. Material for sequencing was PBMCs. The CDR3 loop is CASSLAPGGNQPQHF. As DNA, the CDR3 is TGTGCCAGCAGCTTGGCGCCGGGAGGCAATCAGCCCCAGCATTTT.